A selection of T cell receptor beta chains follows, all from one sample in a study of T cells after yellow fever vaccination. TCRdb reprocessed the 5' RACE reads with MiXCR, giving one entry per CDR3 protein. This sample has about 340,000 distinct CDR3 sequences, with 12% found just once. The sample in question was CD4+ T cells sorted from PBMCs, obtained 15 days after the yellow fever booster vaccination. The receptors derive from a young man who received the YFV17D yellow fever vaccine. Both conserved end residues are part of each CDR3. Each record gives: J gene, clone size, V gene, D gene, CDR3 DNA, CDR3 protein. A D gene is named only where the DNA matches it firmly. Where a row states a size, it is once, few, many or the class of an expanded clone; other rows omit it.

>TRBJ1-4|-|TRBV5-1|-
TGCGCCAGCAGGTTGACAGGATCCACTAATGAAAAACTGTTTTTT
CASRLTGSTNEKLFF
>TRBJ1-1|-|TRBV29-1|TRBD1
TGCAGCGCGAGACAGGGTTGGGGCATGAACACTGAAGCTTTCTTT
CSARQGWGMNTEAFF
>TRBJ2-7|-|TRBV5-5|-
TGTGCCAGCAGCTTGGCGAGCCAGTCAGGTCCCTACGAGCAGTACTTC
CASSLASQSGPYEQYF
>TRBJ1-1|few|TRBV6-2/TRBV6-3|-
TGTGCCAGCCGACACGGGACTGAAGCTTTCTTT
CASRHGTEAFF
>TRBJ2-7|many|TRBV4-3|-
TGCGCCAGCAGCCAAGGCACCGGCTACGAGCAGTACTTC
CASSQGTGYEQYF
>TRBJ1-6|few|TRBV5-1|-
TGCGCCAGCAGATCGACAGATAATCTCTCACCCCTCCACTTT
CASRSTDNLSPLHF
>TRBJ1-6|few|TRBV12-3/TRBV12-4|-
TGTGCCAGCAGTTTAAATGGGGGCGCGAATAATTCACCCCTCCACTTT
CASSLNGGANNSPLHF
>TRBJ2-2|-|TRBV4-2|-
TGTGCCAGGAGTCCTGCGGCGATCACCGGGGAGCTGTTTTTT
CARSPAAITGELFF
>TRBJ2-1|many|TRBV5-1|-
TGCGCCAGCAGCTTGGCCAACAATGAGCAGTTCTTC
CASSLANNEQFF
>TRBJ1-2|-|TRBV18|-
TGTGCCAGCTCCGGGGAGGTGGACCGGATATCAGCTTATGGCTACACCTTC
CASSGEVDRISAYGYTF
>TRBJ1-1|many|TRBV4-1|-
TGCGCCAGCAGCCAAGAGAGGCAGGGGAGGGCTTTCTTT
CASSQERQGRAFF
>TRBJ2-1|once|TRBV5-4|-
TGTGCCAGCAGCTTGGGTAGATCCGCTGAGCAGTTCTTC
CASSLGRSAEQFF
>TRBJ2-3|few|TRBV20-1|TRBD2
TGCAGTGCTGCGATCCTAGCGGGGGCGGAAGATACGCAGTATTTT
CSAAILAGAEDTQYF
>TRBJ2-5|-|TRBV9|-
TGTGCCAGCAGCGTAGGGGGGGCCGCATCTCCGGAGTCCCAGTACTTC
CASSVGGAASPESQYF
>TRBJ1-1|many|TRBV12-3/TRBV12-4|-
TGTGCCAGCAGCCGCACAGGGAACACTGAAGCTTTCTTT
CASSRTGNTEAFF
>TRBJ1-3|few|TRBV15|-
TGTGCCACCAGGGGAATCTCTGGAAACACCATATATTTT
CATRGISGNTIYF
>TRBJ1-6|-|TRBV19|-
TGTGCCAGTGTAAAGACAGGCCTTAATTCACCCCTCCACTTT
CASVKTGLNSPLHF
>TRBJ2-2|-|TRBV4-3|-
TGCGCCAGCAGCCAAGAGCTCACTCACACCGGGGAGCTGTTTTTT
CASSQELTHTGELFF
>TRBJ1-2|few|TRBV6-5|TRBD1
TGTGCCAGCAGCCTTAACCCCGGACAGGGAGTTGGTGGCTACACCTTC
CASSLNPGQGVGGYTF
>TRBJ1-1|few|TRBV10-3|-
TGTGCCATCAGTGTTAGGAACACTGAAGCTTTCTTT
CAISVRNTEAFF
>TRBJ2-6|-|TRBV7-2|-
TGTGCCAGCAGCATAGGGCGGGTCAACGTCCTGACTTTC
CASSIGRVNVLTF
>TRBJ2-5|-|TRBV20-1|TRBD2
TGCAGTGCTAGGATTTGGCGGGGGTTAGGAGAGACCCAGTACTTC
CSARIWRGLGETQYF
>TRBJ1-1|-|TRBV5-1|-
TGCGCCAGCAGCCCACAGAGTGGAAACACTGAAGCTTTCTTT
CASSPQSGNTEAFF
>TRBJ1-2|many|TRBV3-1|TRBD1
TGTGCCAGCAGCGAACAGGGGAATGGCTACACCTTC
CASSEQGNGYTF
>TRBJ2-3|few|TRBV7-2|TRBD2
TGTGCCAGCAGCTCGTGGGGGACGGGAGCGGGGAGGGTAGATACGCAGTATTTT
CASSSWGTGAGRVDTQYF
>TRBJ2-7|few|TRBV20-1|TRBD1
TGCAGTGCTCCGGGACAGGCAGACTACGAGCAGTACTTC
CSAPGQADYEQYF
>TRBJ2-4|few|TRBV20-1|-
TGCAGTGCAAGGGGACTTCGCAAAAACATTCAGTACTTC
CSARGLRKNIQYF
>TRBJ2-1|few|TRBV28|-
TGTGCCGTAGACGTGTACAATGAGCAGTTCTTC
CAVDVYNEQFF
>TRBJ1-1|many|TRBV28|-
TGTGCCAGCAGTTTAGGAGGGGTGAGAACTGAAGCTTTCTTT
CASSLGGVRTEAFF
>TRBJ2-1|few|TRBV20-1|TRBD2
TGCAGTGCTAATAGCGGGGGGATCAATGAGCAGTTCTTC
CSANSGGINEQFF
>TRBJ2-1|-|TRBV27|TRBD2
TGTGCCAGCAGTTTAAGGGGACTAGCGGGGCTCAATGAGCAGTTCTTC
CASSLRGLAGLNEQFF
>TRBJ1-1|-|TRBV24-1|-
TGTGCCACCAGTGATGGGGTGGCTGAAGCTTTCTTT
CATSDGVAEAFF
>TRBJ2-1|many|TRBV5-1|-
TGCGCCAGCAGCTTGTCCACTAACAATGAGCAGTTCTTC
CASSLSTNNEQFF
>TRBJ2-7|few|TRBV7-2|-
TGTGCCAGCAGCACCTCCGGGAGCCAGGTCGAGCAGTACTTC
CASSTSGSQVEQYF
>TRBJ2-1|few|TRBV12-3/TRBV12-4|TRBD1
TGTGCCAGCAGCCGAGGGGGCTCCGGGTTCTTC
CASSRGGSGFF
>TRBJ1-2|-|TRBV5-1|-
TGCGCCAGCAGCTTGGCCTCCGGCGAATATGGCTACACCTTC
CASSLASGEYGYTF
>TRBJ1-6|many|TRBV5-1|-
TGCGCCAGCAGACTAACCACAGGGAGCGATAATTCACCCCTCCACTTT
CASRLTTGSDNSPLHF